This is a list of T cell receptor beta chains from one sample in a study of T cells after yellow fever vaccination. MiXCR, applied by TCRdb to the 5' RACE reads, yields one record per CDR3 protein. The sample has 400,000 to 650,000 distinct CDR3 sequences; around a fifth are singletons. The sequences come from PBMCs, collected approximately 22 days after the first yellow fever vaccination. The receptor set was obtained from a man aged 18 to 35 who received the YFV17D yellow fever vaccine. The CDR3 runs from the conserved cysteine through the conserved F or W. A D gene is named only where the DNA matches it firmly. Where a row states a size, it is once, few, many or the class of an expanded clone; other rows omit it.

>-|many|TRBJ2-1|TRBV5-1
TGCGCCAGCAGCTTTGGGAGGACCCAGCTATACAATGAGCAGTTCTTC
CASSFGRTQLYNEQFF
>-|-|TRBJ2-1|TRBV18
TGTGCCAGCTCACCACTGCTTTTACAGGGAAGCTCCTACAATGAGCAGTTCTTC
CASSPLLLQGSSYNEQFF
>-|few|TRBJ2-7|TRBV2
TGTGCCAGCAGTGAAGAAACGGCCTCCTACGAGCAGTACTTC
CASSEETASYEQYF
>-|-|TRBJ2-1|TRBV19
TGTGCCAGTAGCCTCTTGTTGTCGGAGCAGTTCTTC
CASSLLLSEQFF
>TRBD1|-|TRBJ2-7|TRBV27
TGTGCCAGCAATAAACAGGGGGCGGGCGAGCAGTACTTC
CASNKQGAGEQYF
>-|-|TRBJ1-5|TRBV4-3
TGCGCCAGCAGCCTTGGGGCACAGGGCAATCAGCCCCAGCATTTT
CASSLGAQGNQPQHF
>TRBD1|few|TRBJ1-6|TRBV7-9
TGTGCCAGCAGCCCCGGGACAGGGATGAATTCACCCCTCCACTTT
CASSPGTGMNSPLHF
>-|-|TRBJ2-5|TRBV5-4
TGTGCCAGCAGCTTGGCTTTAACGGGAAGTGAGACCCAGTACTTC
CASSLALTGSETQYF
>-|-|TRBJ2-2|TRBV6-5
TGTGCCAGCAGTTACTCGTCGGGTCCCGGGGAGCTGTTTTTT
CASSYSSGPGELFF
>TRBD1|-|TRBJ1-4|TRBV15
TGTGCCACCAGCAAAGACAGGGTCGACGAAAAACTGTTTTTT
CATSKDRVDEKLFF
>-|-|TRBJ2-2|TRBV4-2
TGTGCCAGCAGCCAAGGGCCCCGTCAGGGACCCGGGGAGCTGTTTTTT
CASSQGPRQGPGELFF
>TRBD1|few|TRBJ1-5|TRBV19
TGTGCCAGTAGTCCGTACGGGACAGGCTTAACAGAGCCCCAGCATTTT
CASSPYGTGLTEPQHF
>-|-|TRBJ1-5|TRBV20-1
TGCAGTGCTAGAGTTCTTTGGGACTCCGTTCGTGGCAATCAGCCCCAGCATTTT
CSARVLWDSVRGNQPQHF
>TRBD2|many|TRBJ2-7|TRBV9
TGTGCCAGCAGCGTAGATTCTGCGGGGGGTTTGCAGTACTTC
CASSVDSAGGLQYF
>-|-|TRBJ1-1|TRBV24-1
TGTGCCACCAGTGAATCAGGGAACACTGAAGCTTTCTTT
CATSESGNTEAFF
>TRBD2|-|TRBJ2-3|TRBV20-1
TGCAGTGCGGAAGAGCGGGGGACCAGCACAGATACGCAGTATTTT
CSAEERGTSTDTQYF
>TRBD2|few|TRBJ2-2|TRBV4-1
TGCGCCAGCAGCCGAGGACTAGCGGGGCCCCGGGAGCTGTTTTTT
CASSRGLAGPRELFF
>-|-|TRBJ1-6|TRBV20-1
TGCAGTGCTAGAGTCCAGGAGGGTAATTCACCCCTCCACTTT
CSARVQEGNSPLHF
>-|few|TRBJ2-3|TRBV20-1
TGCAGTGCTTTGTCTAAGGGTCTCACAGATACGCAGTATTTT
CSALSKGLTDTQYF
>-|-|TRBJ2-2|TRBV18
TGTGCCAGCTCACCACCGAACCGGGTCCGCGGGGAGCTGTTTTTT
CASSPPNRVRGELFF
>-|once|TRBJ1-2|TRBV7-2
TGTGCCAGCAGCTTAGTGATAGGGAATGGCTACACCTTC
CASSLVIGNGYTF
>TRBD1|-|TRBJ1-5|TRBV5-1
TGCGCCAGCAGCCTGGGGGAGACAGGGGACTATAGCAATCAGCCCCAGCATTTT
CASSLGETGDYSNQPQHF
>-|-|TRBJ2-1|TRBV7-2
TGTGCCAGCAGCCAAACTGTCTTCGCGAGATACAATGAGCAGTTCTTC
CASSQTVFARYNEQFF
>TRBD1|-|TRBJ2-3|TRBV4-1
TGCGCCAGCAGCCAAGCTCCCCGGACAGGGGGCTCCTATCCTAGCACAGATACGCAGTATTTT
CASSQAPRTGGSYPSTDTQYF
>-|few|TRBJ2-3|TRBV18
TGTGCCAGCTCACCAATCGGCCCACGGCCGTCTAGCACAGATACGCAGTATTTT
CASSPIGPRPSSTDTQYF
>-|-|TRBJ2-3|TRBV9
TGTGCCAGCAGCGCAGGCTCCCGGCGAGATACGCAGTATTTT
CASSAGSRRDTQYF